A selection of T cell receptor beta chains follows, all from one sample in a study of blood T cell repertoires in COVID-19. Profiled with immunoSEQ multiplex PCR; TCRdb holds only in-frame clones, not every one. The profile shows approximately 450,000 clones, 80% to 90% of them singletons. The specimen sequenced was PBMCs or T cells enriched from blood (not recorded which). All receptors derive from a man aged 25-45 years who had recovered from COVID-19. Both conserved end residues are part of each CDR3. D genes are given only for firm matches. Not all rows give a size; the values are once, few, many and, for expanded clones, a class.

D gene: .; V gene: TRBV6-5; J gene: TRBJ1-5; clone size: .; CDR3 DNA: TGTGCCACCCTAAAGGAGGGCCTATATCAGCCCCAGCATTTT; CDR3 protein: CATLKEGLYQPQHF
D gene: TRBD2; V gene: TRBV3-1/TRBV3-2; J gene: TRBJ2-5; clone size: .; CDR3 DNA: TGTGCCAGCAGCCAAGACCCATCGGGGGGGACCCAGTACTTC; CDR3 protein: CASSQDPSGGTQYF
D gene: .; V gene: TRBV14; J gene: TRBJ2-7; clone size: .; CDR3 DNA: TGTGCCAGCAGCCATCCGACGGACGGGACCTACGAGCAGTACTTC; CDR3 protein: CASSHPTDGTYEQYF
D gene: TRBD2; V gene: TRBV15; J gene: TRBJ2-3; clone size: .; CDR3 DNA: TGTGCCACCAGCGGTTTGACTAGCGGGAGGGCCGAGTATACGCAGTATTTT; CDR3 protein: CATSGLTSGRAEYTQYF
D gene: TRBD2; V gene: TRBV10-1; J gene: TRBJ2-3; clone size: .; CDR3 DNA: TGCGCCAGCAGTGGAACTAGCGGGACCCGCTTTCCGCAGTATTTT; CDR3 protein: CASSGTSGTRFPQYF
D gene: TRBD2; V gene: TRBV5-1; J gene: TRBJ2-7; clone size: .; CDR3 DNA: TGCGCCAGCAGGCCCCCTAGCGGGTACTACGAGCAGTACTTC; CDR3 protein: CASRPPSGYYEQYF
D gene: TRBD1; V gene: TRBV12-5; J gene: TRBJ1-1; clone size: .; CDR3 DNA: TGTGCTAGTGGACTAGAACAGGGGCAAAGGAACACTGAAGCTTTCTTT; CDR3 protein: CASGLEQGQRNTEAFF
D gene: TRBD1; V gene: TRBV10-3; J gene: TRBJ2-2; clone size: .; CDR3 DNA: TGTGCCCTACAGGGACAGGTCACCGGGGAGCTGTTTTTT; CDR3 protein: CALQGQVTGELFF
D gene: .; V gene: TRBV7-2; J gene: TRBJ2-1; clone size: .; CDR3 DNA: TGTGCCAGCAGTTCAAATGAGGAGCAGTTCTTC; CDR3 protein: CASSSNEEQFF
D gene: .; V gene: TRBV29-1; J gene: TRBJ2-7; clone size: once; CDR3 DNA: TGCAGCGTTGACTTCTTGGGGCAGCAGTACTTC; CDR3 protein: CSVDFLGQQYF
D gene: .; V gene: TRBV3-1/TRBV3-2; J gene: TRBJ2-7; clone size: .; CDR3 DNA: TGTGCCAGCAGCCAAGAATCGGGAGTCTACGAGCAGTACTTC; CDR3 protein: CASSQESGVYEQYF
D gene: .; V gene: TRBV5-1; J gene: TRBJ2-7; clone size: .; CDR3 DNA: TGCGCCAGCAGCACCCTAACAGGGCCCTACGAGCAGTACTTC; CDR3 protein: CASSTLTGPYEQYF
D gene: TRBD1; V gene: TRBV25-1; J gene: TRBJ1-5; clone size: .; CDR3 DNA: TGTGCCAGCAGTGGAGAACCGGGACAGAGAAATCAGCCCCAGCATTTT; CDR3 protein: CASSGEPGQRNQPQHF
D gene: TRBD1; V gene: TRBV4-1; J gene: TRBJ2-7; clone size: .; CDR3 DNA: TGCGCCAGCAGCCCCAGACAGGGGGCCCTTCCTACGGGCGAGCAGTACTTC; CDR3 protein: CASSPRQGALPTGEQYF
D gene: TRBD1; V gene: TRBV30; J gene: TRBJ1-2; clone size: once; CDR3 DNA: TGTGCCTGGAGCCCCGGGACAGGGGGCGCGGGCTACACCTTC; CDR3 protein: CAWSPGTGGAGYTF
D gene: TRBD2; V gene: TRBV10-3; J gene: TRBJ2-1; clone size: .; CDR3 DNA: TGTGCCATCAGTGGTGCGCTAGCGGGAGGGTCCTACAATGAGCAGTTCTTC; CDR3 protein: CAISGALAGGSYNEQFF
D gene: .; V gene: TRBV30; J gene: TRBJ1-1; clone size: .; CDR3 DNA: TGTGCCTGGGGCTCACAAATAACAGGGAGCACTGAAGCTTTCTTT; CDR3 protein: CAWGSQITGSTEAFF
D gene: TRBD2; V gene: TRBV7-9; J gene: TRBJ2-1; clone size: .; CDR3 DNA: TGTGCCAGCAGCTTATGGGGACTAGCGGGATACAATGAGCAGTTCTTC; CDR3 protein: CASSLWGLAGYNEQFF
D gene: .; V gene: TRBV18; J gene: TRBJ2-3; clone size: .; CDR3 DNA: TGTGCCAGCTCACTGGTGGAGGGATCAGATACGCAGTATTTT; CDR3 protein: CASSLVEGSDTQYF
D gene: TRBD1; V gene: TRBV11-2; J gene: TRBJ1-3; clone size: .; CDR3 DNA: TGTGCCAGCAGCCCCTGGACAGGGGGCTCTGGAAACACCATATATTTT; CDR3 protein: CASSPWTGGSGNTIYF
D gene: .; V gene: TRBV2; J gene: TRBJ2-7; clone size: once; CDR3 DNA: TGTGCCAGCAGTGAAGCGGGACTTACCTACGAGCAGTACTTC; CDR3 protein: CASSEAGLTYEQYF
D gene: TRBD1; V gene: TRBV5-1; J gene: TRBJ2-2; clone size: once; CDR3 DNA: TGCGCCAGCAGTCTGGGACAGTCGGACACCGGGGAGCTGTTTTTT; CDR3 protein: CASSLGQSDTGELFF
D gene: TRBD1; V gene: TRBV5-1; J gene: TRBJ1-4; clone size: .; CDR3 DNA: TGCGCCAGCAGCTTAACTACCGGACAGGGGGCGGAGGGGGAAAAACTGTTTTTT; CDR3 protein: CASSLTTGQGAEGEKLFF
D gene: TRBD2; V gene: TRBV27; J gene: TRBJ2-1; clone size: .; CDR3 DNA: TGTGCCAGCAGTTTCGGCGGGGGAGGGGATGAGCAGTTCTTC; CDR3 protein: CASSFGGGGDEQFF
D gene: TRBD2; V gene: TRBV10-1; J gene: TRBJ2-3; clone size: .; CDR3 DNA: TGCGCCAGCAGTGAGGATCCGCCGGGACTAGCGGTCACAGATACGCAGTATTTT; CDR3 protein: CASSEDPPGLAVTDTQYF
D gene: .; V gene: TRBV9; J gene: TRBJ2-3; clone size: .; CDR3 DNA: TGTGCCAGCAGCGTAGGTATAGATACGCAGTATTTT; CDR3 protein: CASSVGIDTQYF
D gene: .; V gene: TRBV28; J gene: TRBJ1-1; clone size: .; CDR3 DNA: TGTGCCAGCAGCCAAGGACAGCTGAACACTGAAGCTTTCTTT; CDR3 protein: CASSQGQLNTEAFF
D gene: .; V gene: TRBV6-5; J gene: TRBJ2-7; clone size: .; CDR3 DNA: TGTGCCAGCAGTTACTCGAATTTCGGCTCCTACGAGCAGTACTTC; CDR3 protein: CASSYSNFGSYEQYF
D gene: TRBD1; V gene: TRBV28; J gene: TRBJ2-7; clone size: once; CDR3 DNA: TGTGCCAGCAGTTTAGACCCGAGGGGGCAGGCGGGCGAGCAGTACTTC; CDR3 protein: CASSLDPRGQAGEQYF
D gene: .; V gene: TRBV11-2; J gene: TRBJ2-7; clone size: .; CDR3 DNA: TGTGCCAGCAGCCTTACCCCGGGGGACTCTAACATCTACGAGCAGTACTTC; CDR3 protein: CASSLTPGDSNIYEQYF
D gene: TRBD1; V gene: TRBV5-6; J gene: TRBJ1-3; clone size: .; CDR3 DNA: TGTGCCAGCAGCTTCGGGACAGGGGGGAACACCATATATTTT; CDR3 protein: CASSFGTGGNTIYF
D gene: .; V gene: TRBV1; J gene: TRBJ1-1; clone size: .; CDR3 DNA: TGCACCAGCAGCCAGCACAGTACTGAAGCTTTCTTT; CDR3 protein: CTSSQHSTEAFF
D gene: TRBD1; V gene: TRBV28; J gene: TRBJ1-2; clone size: .; CDR3 DNA: TGTGCCAGCAGTCCCCGACAGGGTGGGAATGGCTACACCTTC; CDR3 protein: CASSPRQGGNGYTF
D gene: .; V gene: TRBV28; J gene: TRBJ1-4; clone size: .; CDR3 DNA: TGTGCCAGCAGATCTGGACAGTTTGCAACTAATGAAAAACTGTTTTTT; CDR3 protein: CASRSGQFATNEKLFF
D gene: TRBD1; V gene: TRBV5-1; J gene: TRBJ1-2; clone size: once; CDR3 DNA: TGCGCCAGCAGGTTATCCCGACAGGGGGCCGGCTACACCTTC; CDR3 protein: CASRLSRQGAGYTF
D gene: .; V gene: TRBV20-1; J gene: TRBJ2-2; clone size: .; CDR3 DNA: TGCAGTGCTAGTTTGGGGGGTCCCGGGGAGCTGTTTTTT; CDR3 protein: CSASLGGPGELFF
D gene: .; V gene: TRBV3-1/TRBV3-2; J gene: TRBJ1-4; clone size: .; CDR3 DNA: TGTGCCAGCAGCCATTCCGACAGACTAACTAATGAAAAACTGTTTTTT; CDR3 protein: CASSHSDRLTNEKLFF
D gene: .; V gene: TRBV28; J gene: TRBJ1-1; clone size: .; CDR3 DNA: TGTGCCAGCAAACATTTGAACACTGAAGCTTTCTTT; CDR3 protein: CASKHLNTEAFF
D gene: .; V gene: TRBV5-1; J gene: TRBJ1-2; clone size: .; CDR3 DNA: TGCGCCAGCAGCTTGGGGGGCCGAGGCTATGGCTACACCTTC; CDR3 protein: CASSLGGRGYGYTF
D gene: TRBD1; V gene: TRBV19; J gene: TRBJ1-5; clone size: .; CDR3 DNA: TGTGCCAGTCAGGGACAGGGGCCAAATCAGCCCCAGCATTTT; CDR3 protein: CASQGQGPNQPQHF
D gene: .; V gene: TRBV3-1/TRBV3-2; J gene: TRBJ1-2; clone size: .; CDR3 DNA: TGTGCCAGCAGCCAAGCTTTAGTTACTAACTATGGCTACACCTTC; CDR3 protein: CASSQALVTNYGYTF
D gene: .; V gene: TRBV5-6; J gene: TRBJ2-7; clone size: .; CDR3 DNA: TGTGCCAGCAGCGGAGGACTCTCCTACGAGCAGTACTTC; CDR3 protein: CASSGGLSYEQYF
D gene: .; V gene: TRBV10-2; J gene: TRBJ1-3; clone size: .; CDR3 DNA: TGCGCCAGCACCACGACAGGAAGAACCTCTGGAAACACCATATATTTT; CDR3 protein: CASTTTGRTSGNTIYF
D gene: TRBD1; V gene: TRBV5-6; J gene: TRBJ1-6; clone size: .; CDR3 DNA: TGTGCCAGCAGCCTGAATATAGGGGGCAGGGATTCACCCCTCCACTTT; CDR3 protein: CASSLNIGGRDSPLHF
D gene: TRBD1; V gene: TRBV19; J gene: TRBJ1-5; clone size: .; CDR3 DNA: TGTGCCAGTAGTGTGCTCCGGGACAGTACTCAGCCCCAGCATTTT; CDR3 protein: CASSVLRDSTQPQHF
D gene: TRBD1; V gene: TRBV5-4; J gene: TRBJ1-1; clone size: .; CDR3 DNA: TGTGCCAGCAGCTTGAGGCAGGGGGCAACGAGTGCTGAAGCTTTCTTT; CDR3 protein: CASSLRQGATSAEAFF
D gene: .; V gene: TRBV27; J gene: TRBJ2-1; clone size: .; CDR3 DNA: TGTGCCAGCAGTTTAATAGCGGTGGGGTACAATGAGCAGTTCTTC; CDR3 protein: CASSLIAVGYNEQFF
D gene: TRBD2; V gene: TRBV19; J gene: TRBJ2-1; clone size: .; CDR3 DNA: TGTGCCACCCTCTCTAGCGGGAGCTCGTACAATGAGCAGTTCTTC; CDR3 protein: CATLSSGSSYNEQFF